Listed below are T cell receptor beta chains from one sample, sequenced in a study of shared clonotypes between healthy human individuals. Method: immunoSEQ multiplex PCR; TCRdb's copy keeps in-frame clones and lacks some. The sample contains 950,000 to 1,100,000 clones, approximately 72% of which appear only once. Sequences were obtained from memory CD4+ T cells sorted from blood. All receptors come from a man aged 18 to 30 in good health. Both conserved end residues are part of each CDR3. The order of the fields is D gene, CDR3 length, V gene, CDR3 protein. D genes are given only for firm matches.

D gene: TRBD2
CDR3 length: 16
V gene: TRBV7-2
CDR3 protein: CASSLSPTSGLDTQYF

D gene: -
CDR3 length: 16
V gene: TRBV11-3
CDR3 protein: CASSSPAGSNTDTQYF

D gene: -
CDR3 length: 12
V gene: TRBV2
CDR3 protein: CASSGESEKLFF

D gene: TRBD1
CDR3 length: 15
V gene: TRBV7-8
CDR3 protein: CASSLARGETGGYTF

D gene: -
CDR3 length: 14
V gene: TRBV6-1
CDR3 protein: CASSEAPGNYGYTF

D gene: -
CDR3 length: 16
V gene: TRBV4-3
CDR3 protein: CASSQELGLAKNIQYF

D gene: -
CDR3 length: 12
V gene: TRBV5-1
CDR3 protein: CASSPGNTEAFF

D gene: -
CDR3 length: 15
V gene: TRBV28
CDR3 protein: CASRAQDRLKNIQYF

D gene: -
CDR3 length: 15
V gene: TRBV11-2
CDR3 protein: CASSPRPRADEKLFF

D gene: -
CDR3 length: 16
V gene: TRBV11-2
CDR3 protein: CASSLEAGSIRETQYF

D gene: TRBD2
CDR3 length: 16
V gene: TRBV6-1
CDR3 protein: CASSEQTSGGFYEQYF

D gene: -
CDR3 length: 13
V gene: TRBV4-3
CDR3 protein: CASSPKVSTEAFF

D gene: -
CDR3 length: 16
V gene: TRBV5-1
CDR3 protein: CASSPEPIFSGNTIYF

D gene: -
CDR3 length: 15
V gene: TRBV14
CDR3 protein: CASSQGGGRGYGYTF

D gene: -
CDR3 length: 14
V gene: TRBV11-2
CDR3 protein: CASSEDGGQDEQFF

D gene: TRBD1
CDR3 length: 13
V gene: TRBV25-1
CDR3 protein: CATKTGVNTEAFF

D gene: -
CDR3 length: 21
V gene: TRBV9
CDR3 protein: CASSPQRFLAGTDGSGNTIYF

D gene: TRBD1
CDR3 length: 14
V gene: TRBV18
CDR3 protein: CASRDRANSETQYF

D gene: -
CDR3 length: 17
V gene: TRBV7-9
CDR3 protein: CASSLDLGVNANTEAFF

D gene: -
CDR3 length: 16
V gene: TRBV4-2
CDR3 protein: CASSQVAGYSNQPQHF

D gene: -
CDR3 length: 13
V gene: TRBV28
CDR3 protein: CASRTDRTYEQYF

D gene: TRBD1
CDR3 length: 18
V gene: TRBV10-3
CDR3 protein: CAISESNGVRTGGYGYTF

D gene: -
CDR3 length: 15
V gene: TRBV10-1
CDR3 protein: CASRISQGRGNTIYF

D gene: TRBD2
CDR3 length: 15
V gene: TRBV5-1
CDR3 protein: CASSLSGGAVDEQFF

D gene: -
CDR3 length: 12
V gene: TRBV5-6
CDR3 protein: CASSLGASPLHF

D gene: -
CDR3 length: 15
V gene: TRBV6-1
CDR3 protein: CASSEEEGHNQPQHF

D gene: TRBD1
CDR3 length: 14
V gene: TRBV11-2
CDR3 protein: CASSLSTGSYGYTF

D gene: -
CDR3 length: 14
V gene: TRBV12-1
CDR3 protein: CASSFGGPNQPQHF

D gene: TRBD2
CDR3 length: 18
V gene: TRBV10-1
CDR3 protein: CASSEGLAGGPGTDTQYF

D gene: TRBD2
CDR3 length: 17
V gene: TRBV7-9
CDR3 protein: CASSSQTSGSSYNEQFF

D gene: -
CDR3 length: 15
V gene: TRBV10-3
CDR3 protein: CAISTSTTLGNEQFF

D gene: -
CDR3 length: 14
V gene: TRBV7-6
CDR3 protein: CASSSPRGANVLTF

D gene: -
CDR3 length: 16
V gene: TRBV7-9
CDR3 protein: CASSLVLESFTDTQYF

D gene: TRBD1
CDR3 length: 14
V gene: TRBV6-1
CDR3 protein: CASSEDRGDQPQHF

D gene: TRBD1
CDR3 length: 15
V gene: TRBV6-5
CDR3 protein: CASSLTGGLNTEAFF

D gene: TRBD1
CDR3 length: 17
V gene: TRBV5-1
CDR3 protein: CASSPRDRARGTGELFF

D gene: -
CDR3 length: 14
V gene: TRBV5-4
CDR3 protein: CASSLDQGSYGYTF

D gene: -
CDR3 length: 14
V gene: TRBV5-1
CDR3 protein: CASSLEAGAGGYTF

D gene: -
CDR3 length: 16
V gene: TRBV6-6
CDR3 protein: CASSSTGDRRNQPQHF

D gene: TRBD1
CDR3 length: 16
V gene: TRBV6-1
CDR3 protein: CASSDLGQVSNQPQHF

D gene: TRBD2
CDR3 length: 15
V gene: TRBV5-4
CDR3 protein: CASSLGLAGSGELFF

D gene: -
CDR3 length: 15
V gene: TRBV6-5
CDR3 protein: CASSRLGGSNQPQHF

D gene: TRBD1
CDR3 length: 16
V gene: TRBV7-9
CDR3 protein: CASSLELGTGTDTQYF

D gene: TRBD1
CDR3 length: 14
V gene: TRBV10-3
CDR3 protein: CAISGRQGDYGYTF

D gene: TRBD2
CDR3 length: 19
V gene: TRBV4-1
CDR3 protein: CASSQDRAGTSGIVNEQFF

D gene: -
CDR3 length: 15
V gene: TRBV6-5
CDR3 protein: CASSYSGGRGNTIYF

D gene: -
CDR3 length: 16
V gene: TRBV6-1
CDR3 protein: CASSDRGRGSGNTIYF

D gene: -
CDR3 length: 16
V gene: TRBV19
CDR3 protein: CASSHLTSGSNQPQHF

D gene: TRBD1
CDR3 length: 14
V gene: TRBV6-5
CDR3 protein: CASSPGTVNQPQHF

D gene: -
CDR3 length: 14
V gene: TRBV7-2
CDR3 protein: CASSRDLSNQPQHF

D gene: -
CDR3 length: 14
V gene: TRBV7-9
CDR3 protein: CASSSVGGANVLTF

D gene: TRBD1
CDR3 length: 17
V gene: TRBV28
CDR3 protein: CASSSQATTQGGWGYTF

D gene: -
CDR3 length: 13
V gene: TRBV9
CDR3 protein: CASSAKSGNTIYF

D gene: -
CDR3 length: 15
V gene: TRBV6-1
CDR3 protein: CASSGAGAHNQPQHF

D gene: -
CDR3 length: 13
V gene: TRBV18
CDR3 protein: CASSPGLDTEAFF

D gene: -
CDR3 length: 15
V gene: TRBV10-3
CDR3 protein: CAITGGLTNTGELFF

D gene: -
CDR3 length: 15
V gene: TRBV29-1
CDR3 protein: CSVVSPGASTDTQYF

D gene: -
CDR3 length: 14
V gene: TRBV6-5
CDR3 protein: CASSPTAGSYEQYF

D gene: TRBD1
CDR3 length: 13
V gene: TRBV7-9
CDR3 protein: CASSPSQGVGYTF